The clone carrying this T cell receptor (beta chain) was found once. Its antigen is currently unknown. The data stem from a study of radiation and T cells in renal cell carcinoma. About the study: Nephrectomy followed 15 Gy stereotactic body radiation by 4 weeks. Study-level findings and limits: In blood, top tumor clones expanded by 2 weeks, shrinking by 4. Pretreatment tumor biopsies were lacking, so baseline clonotypes are unknown.

The germline V gene encodes CDR1 SGHNT and CDR2 YYREEE (reference sequence). The length of the CDR3 is 13 residues. The V end lost 5 bases, the J end lost 7 bases, and 12 bases lay between the germline ends. Sequencing was performed with immunoSEQ multiplex PCR; in TCRdb, only in-frame clones are kept and a portion is missing. This sample has 100,000 to 150,000 clones, with around 84% found just once. The time point was: baseline pretreatment blood. Stated treatment: 15 Gy SBRT to primary tumor, nephrectomy 4 weeks later. Serial blood draws occurred at baseline and 2 and 4 weeks post-SBRT. The material sequenced was blood, taken from a patient whose treatment included radiotherapy and nephrectomy. The chain combines TRBV5-4 with TRBJ2-2; no clear D gene. The clonotype was recovered from a woman aged 60-70 years with renal cell carcinoma. The DNA of the CDR3 is TGTGCCAGCAGACCCGACCCGGACGGGGAGCTGTTTTTT. Translating gives CASRPDPDGELFF.